The 4 T cell receptor beta chains below were found in one sample sequenced in a study of T cells in Graves' hyperthyroidism and ophthalmopathy (dated by TCRdb to between 2018 and 2021). Library construction relied on multiplex PCR. Sequencing relied on an Illumina HiSeq 2000. Amplification of TCR beta CDR3 regions was carried out from RNA transcripts. For the first round of RT-PCR on the TCR CDR3, the HTBI primer set was used together with the Qiagen OneStep RT-PCR kit. TCRdb applied fastp at Q25 and MiXCR to the public reads, then kept only in-frame beta chains. Every CDR3 protein is listed once, alongside the most common genes and DNA of its rows. This sample comprises nearly 750,000 distinct CDR3 sequences, roughly a third of them detected only once. In total, the top ten clones hold around 29% of the sample. The specimen was blood. These receptors all stem from a woman aged 35 to 49 with Graves' hyperthyroidism.

This clonotype was seen repeatedly, ten times or more. The chain links TRBV9 to TRBJ1-1, with D possibly matching TRBD1 (5 bases). V gave up 4 bases and J gave up 1 base, with 11 bases separating them. The CDR3 has 14 residues. CDR1 and CDR2 from the germline V gene are SGDLS and YYNGEE. CDR3 nucleotides: TGTGCCAGCAGCCGGGGGGGACCGAACACTGAAGCTTTCTTT. Its protein is CASSRGGPNTEAFF. Using reference TRBV9 and TRBJ1-1 for the parts outside the CDR3, the full variable domain is DSGVTQTPKHLITATGQRVTLRCSPRSGDLSVYWYQQSLDQGLQFLIQYYNGEERAKGNILERFSAQQFPDLHSELNLSSLELGDSALYFCASSRGGPNTEAFFGQGTRLTVV.

This chain joins TRBV29-1 and TRBJ1-3; TRBD1 might be the D (6 bases). This CDR3 is built from 14 residues. Trimming left V 4 bases short and J 2 bases short, with 12 bases between. Germline V gene sequence: CDR1 SQVTM, CDR2 ANQGSEA. The CDR3 sequence: CSVVLEGAGNTIYF. The CDR3 nucleotides read TGCAGCGTTGTTTTGGAGGGGGCTGGAAACACCATATATTTT.

Turning to this clonotype: This may come from a read error, since a much larger clone is one base off. The J gene is TRBJ1-1, the V gene TRBV7-9; the D gene is possibly TRBD1 (6 bases). Per germline, CDR1 SEHNR and CDR2 FQNEAQ (reference sequence). CDR3 length equals 14 residues. The CDR3 reads CASSWGSWDTEASF. The CDR3 coding sequence is TGTGCCAGCAGTTGGGGGTCGTGGGACACTGAAGCTTCCTTT.

The chain employs TRBV7-9 and TRBJ2-7; D remains unclear. The V gene's germline CDR1 is SEHNR and CDR2 FQNEAQ (reference sequence). Trimming pared 0 bases from V and 3 bases from J, leaving 12 bases between. The CDR3 is 15 residues long. CDR3 coding DNA: TGTGCCAGCAGCTTAGCACTCATCGGCGACTACGAGCAGTACTTC. It is translated as CASSLALIGDYEQYF.